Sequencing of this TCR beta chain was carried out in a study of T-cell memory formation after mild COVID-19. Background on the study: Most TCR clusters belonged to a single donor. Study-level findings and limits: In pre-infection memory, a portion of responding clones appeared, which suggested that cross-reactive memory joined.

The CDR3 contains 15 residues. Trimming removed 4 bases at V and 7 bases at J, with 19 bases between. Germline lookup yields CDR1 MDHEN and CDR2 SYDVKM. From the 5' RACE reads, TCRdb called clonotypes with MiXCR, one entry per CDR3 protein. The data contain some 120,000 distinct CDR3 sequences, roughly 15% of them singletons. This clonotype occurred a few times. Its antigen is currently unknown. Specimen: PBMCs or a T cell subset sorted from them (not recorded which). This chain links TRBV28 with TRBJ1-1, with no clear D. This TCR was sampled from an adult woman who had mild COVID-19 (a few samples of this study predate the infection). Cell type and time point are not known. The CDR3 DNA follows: TGTGCCAGCAGTTCGTCAGCCAGGCATGGGGTTGAAGCTTTCTTT. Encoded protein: CASSSSARHGVEAFF.